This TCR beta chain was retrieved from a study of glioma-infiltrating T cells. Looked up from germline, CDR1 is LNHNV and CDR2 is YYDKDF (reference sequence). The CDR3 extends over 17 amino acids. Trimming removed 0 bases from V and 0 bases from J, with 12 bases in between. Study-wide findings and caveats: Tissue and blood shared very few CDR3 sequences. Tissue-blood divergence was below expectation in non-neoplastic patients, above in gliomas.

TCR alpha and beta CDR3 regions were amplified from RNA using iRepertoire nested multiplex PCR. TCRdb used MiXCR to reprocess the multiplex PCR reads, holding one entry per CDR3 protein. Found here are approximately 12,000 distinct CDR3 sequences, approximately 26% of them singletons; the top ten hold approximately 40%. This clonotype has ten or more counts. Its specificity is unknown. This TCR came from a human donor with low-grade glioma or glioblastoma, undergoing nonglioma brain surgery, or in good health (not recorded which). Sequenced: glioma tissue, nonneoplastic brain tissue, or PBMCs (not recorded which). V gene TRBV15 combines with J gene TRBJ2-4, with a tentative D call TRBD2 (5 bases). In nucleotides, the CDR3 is TGTGCCACCAGCAGAGATTTAAGCGGTCTAGCCAAAAACATTCAGTACTTC. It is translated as CATSRDLSGLAKNIQYF.